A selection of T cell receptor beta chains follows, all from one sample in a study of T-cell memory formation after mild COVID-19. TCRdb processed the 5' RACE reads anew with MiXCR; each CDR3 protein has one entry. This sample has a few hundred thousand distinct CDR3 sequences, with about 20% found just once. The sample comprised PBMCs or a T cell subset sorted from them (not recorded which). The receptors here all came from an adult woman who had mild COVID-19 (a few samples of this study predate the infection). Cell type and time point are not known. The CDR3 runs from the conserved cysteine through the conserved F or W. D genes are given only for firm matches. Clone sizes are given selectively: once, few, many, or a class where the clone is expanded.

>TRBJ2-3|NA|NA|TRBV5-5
CASSFRDGNADTQYF
TGTGCCAGCAGCTTCCGGGACGGCAACGCAGATACGCAGTATTTT
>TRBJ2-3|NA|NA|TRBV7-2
CASSPPVWVEGTDTQYF
TGTGCCAGCAGCCCCCCCGTGTGGGTAGAAGGCACAGATACGCAGTATTTT
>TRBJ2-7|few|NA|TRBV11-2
CASSRGTASSYEQYF
TGTGCCAGCAGCCGCGGGACTGCCAGCTCCTACGAGCAGTACTTC
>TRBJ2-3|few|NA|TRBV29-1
CSVEGAADTQYF
TGCAGCGTTGAAGGCGCGGCAGATACGCAGTATTTT
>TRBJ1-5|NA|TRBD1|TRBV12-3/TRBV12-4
CASSRTGFQPQHF
TGTGCCAGCAGTCGGACAGGGTTCCAGCCCCAGCATTTT
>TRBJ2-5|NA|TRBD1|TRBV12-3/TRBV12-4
CASSLAGGRTETQYF
TGTGCCAGCAGTTTGGCAGGGGGACGGACGGAGACCCAGTACTTC
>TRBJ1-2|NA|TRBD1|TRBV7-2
CASSYSIQGAQGYTF
TGTGCCAGCAGCTACTCTATCCAGGGGGCTCAAGGCTACACCTTC
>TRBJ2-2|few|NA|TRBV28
CASTPLYGSGTGELFF
TGTGCCAGCACTCCCCTTTACGGGAGCGGAACCGGGGAGCTGTTTTTT
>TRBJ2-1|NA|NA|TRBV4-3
CASSQDPGNSYNEQFF
TGCGCCAGCAGCCAAGACCCGGGGAACTCCTACAATGAGCAGTTCTTC
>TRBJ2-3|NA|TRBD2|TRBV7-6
CASSSASGSTDTQYF
TGTGCCAGCAGCTCAGCTAGCGGGAGTACAGATACGCAGTATTTT
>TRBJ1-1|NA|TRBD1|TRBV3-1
CASSQPLLAGGNTEAFF
TGTGCCAGCAGCCAACCTTTGCTGGCAGGGGGCAACACTGAAGCTTTCTTT
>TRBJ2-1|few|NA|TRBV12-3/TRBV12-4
CASSLARRDNEQFF
TGTGCCAGCAGTTTAGCGAGAAGGGACAATGAGCAGTTCTTC
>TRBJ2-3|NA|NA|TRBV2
CASSENKIAQYF
TGTGCCAGCAGCGAGAATAAGATTGCGCAGTATTTT
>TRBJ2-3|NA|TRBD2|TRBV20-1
CSARVLAGADTQYF
TGCAGTGCTAGAGTACTAGCGGGAGCCGATACGCAGTATTTT
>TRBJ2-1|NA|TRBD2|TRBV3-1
CASSLVSGGAGTYNEQFF
TGTGCCAGCAGCCTCGTTAGCGGGGGGGCAGGGACCTACAATGAGCAGTTCTTC
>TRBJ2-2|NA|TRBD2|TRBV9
CASSPRGTSGSTGELFF
TGTGCCAGCAGCCCCCGTGGGACTAGCGGGTCCACCGGGGAGCTGTTTTTT
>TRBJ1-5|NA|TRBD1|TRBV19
CASSIPRTGRQPQHF
TGTGCCAGTAGTATCCCCAGGACAGGGCGTCAGCCCCAGCATTTT
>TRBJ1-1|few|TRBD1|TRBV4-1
CASSLDRGLAEAFF
TGCGCCAGCAGCCTGGACAGGGGGTTGGCTGAAGCTTTCTTT